This record concerns one T cell receptor beta chain sequence. Its antigen is not known. The entry originates in a study of T-cell memory formation after mild COVID-19. General study results and limits: Clones contracting day 15 to 85 were balanced CD4/CD8; later expanders leaned CD4+. Some clones that responded were present in memory (sampled pre-infection), which suggests cross-reactive memory joined. Contracting CD4+ clones sat mainly in CM and EM; CD8+ in EMRA.

5'RACE primed at constant segments yielded TCR alpha and TCR beta cDNA libraries bearing sample barcodes and UMIs. TCRdb ran MiXCR on the 5' RACE reads and lists one entry per CDR3 protein. The sample comprises roughly 370,000 distinct CDR3 sequences, approximately 16% of which are singletons, and approximately 21% rests with the top ten. The receptor's source is a man aged 18 to 29 who had mild COVID-19 (a few samples of this study predate the infection). Cell type and time point are not known. Sequencing was performed on PBMCs or a T cell subset sorted from them (not recorded which).

CDR3 residues: CASSYVPTNQPQHF. In DNA form, the CDR3 reads TGTGCCAGCAGTTACGTACCTACGAATCAGCCCCAGCATTTT. The chain is built from TRBV6-2 or TRBV6-3 and TRBJ1-5; D unresolved. CDR3 length: 14 residues. Germline CDR1 and CDR2: MNHEY and SVGEGT. Trimming pared 2 bases from V and 4 bases from J, leaving 9 bases between.